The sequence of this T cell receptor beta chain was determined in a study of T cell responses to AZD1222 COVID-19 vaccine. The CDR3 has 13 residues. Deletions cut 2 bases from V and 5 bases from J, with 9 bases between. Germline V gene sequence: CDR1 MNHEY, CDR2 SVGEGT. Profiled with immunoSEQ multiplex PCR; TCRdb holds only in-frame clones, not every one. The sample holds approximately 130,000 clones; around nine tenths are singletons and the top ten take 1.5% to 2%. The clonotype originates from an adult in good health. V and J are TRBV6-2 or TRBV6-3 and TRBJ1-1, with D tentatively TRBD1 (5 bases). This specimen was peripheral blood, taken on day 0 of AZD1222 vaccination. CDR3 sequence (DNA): TGTGCCAGCAGTTACCTGGGACGGACTGAAGCTTTCTTT. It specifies CASSYLGRTEAFF.